Shown below are 6 T cell receptor beta chains from a single sample sequenced in a study of cytomegalovirus exposure and HLA in healthy donors. The PCR contained 60 Vbeta and 13 Jbeta primers. Only in-frame clones appear in the TCRdb table, and some are missing; sequencing was by immunoSEQ multiplex PCR. This table has 150,000 to 200,000 clones, around 84% appearing once. Sequenced sample: PBMCs. The receptors were gathered from a man younger than 35 in good health and CMV-seropositive.

This clone turned up a few times. V usage is TRBV6-6 and J usage is TRBJ1-5; 11 bases agree with TRBD1. Per germline, CDR1 MNHNY and CDR2 SVGAGI (reference sequence). The CDR3 consists of 15 residues. J lost 7 bases, V lost 9 bases, and 11 bases had no gene match. The CDR3 loop is CASTRWTGGEQPQHF. The CDR3, as DNA: TGTGCCAGTACACGGTGGACAGGGGGCGAGCAGCCCCAGCATTTT.

Here the CDR3 DNA reads TGTGCCAGCAGCCGACAGGGAGACTACGAGCAGTACTTC. Translation: CASSRQGDYEQYF. This chain connects TRBV6-1 to TRBJ2-7, with 7 bases identical to TRBD1. The V gene's germline CDR1 is MNHNS and CDR2 SASEGT. The V gene end was trimmed by 6 bases and the J gene end by 3 bases; junction bases not matched to a gene: 5. The CDR3 covers 13 residues.

V and J are TRBV19 and TRBJ1-6; possible D gene TRBD1, 5 bases. With 6 bases removed from V and 9 bases from J, the gap between germline ends came to 18 bases. CDR1 and CDR2 from the germline V gene are LNHDA and SQIVND (reference sequence). The CDR3 consists of 15 residues. CDR3: CASRFIRELTSPLHF. CDR3 bases: TGTGCCAGTAGATTCATCAGGGAACTCACTTCACCCCTCCACTTT.

The CDR3 DNA is TGTGCCAGCAGGCCCGGGACATCTATTGGCTACACCTTC. Amino acids: CASRPGTSIGYTF. V usage is TRBV2 and J usage is TRBJ1-2, with D perhaps TRBD1 (6 bases). Deletions cut 6 bases from V and 7 bases from J, with 15 bases between. This CDR3 is built from 13 residues. Germline lookup yields CDR1 SNHLY and CDR2 FYNNEI.

Only one count was recorded for this clone. V usage is TRBV18 and J usage is TRBJ2-7; TRBD2 matches 9 bases. V shed 0 bases and J 3 bases; nucleotides not matched to a gene: 3. This CDR3 has 15 residues. CDR1 is KGHSH and CDR2 is LQKENI in the germline V gene. CDR3 region: CASSPPTSGGYEQYF. CDR3 coding DNA: TGTGCCAGCTCACCACCGACTAGCGGAGGCTACGAGCAGTACTTC. Together with reference TRBV18 and TRBJ2-7, the CDR3 gives the full variable domain: NAGVMQNPRHLVRRRGQEARLRCSPMKGHSHVYWYRQLPEEGLKFMVYLQKENIIDESGMPKERFSAEFPKEGPSILRIQQVVRGDSAAYFCASSPPTSGGYEQYFGPGTRLTVT.

The chain joins TRBV11-2 to TRBJ2-1; tentatively, D is TRBD1 (6 bases). This CDR3 spans 14 amino acids. The germline V gene encodes CDR1 SGHAT and CDR2 FQNNGV. Trimming took 4 bases from V and 4 from J, leaving 11 bases between them. CDR3 protein: CASSSGQFYNEQFF. DNA of the CDR3: TGTGCCAGCAGCTCCGGACAGTTTTACAATGAGCAGTTCTTC. Supplemented by reference TRBV11-2 and TRBJ2-1, the full variable domain reads EAGVAQSPRYKIIEKRQSVAFWCNPISGHATLYWYQQILGQGPKLLIQFQNNGVVDDSQLPKDRFSAERLKGVDSTLKIQPAKLEDSAVYLCASSSGQFYNEQFFGPGTRLTVL.